The T cell receptor (beta chain) under discussion was sequenced for a study of T cells in Graves' hyperthyroidism and ophthalmopathy. General study findings and limits: In validation, the model predicted ophthalmopathy. These predictions came a median roughly 6.5 months before onset.

The CDR3 totals 13 residues. The V and J ends lost 4 bases and 2 bases respectively, with 9 bases between them. Germline V CDR1 and CDR2: DFQATT, SNEGSKA (reference sequence). Details on this clonotype: The antigen is not known.

Researchers amplified the TCR beta CDR3 regions from RNA transcripts. HTBI primers were employed in a first-round RT-PCR of the TCR CDR3. TCRdb itself ran the multiplex PCR reads through MiXCR, one entry per CDR3 protein. This sample has about 360,000 distinct CDR3 sequences, with roughly 13% found just once. The patients, who ranged from 18 to 65 in age, presented with newly diagnosed hyperthyroidism lasting under 2 months. Researchers barred patients who had uncontrolled infection, other autoimmune disease, pregnancy or lactation. For the diagnoses, clinical symptoms, serum thyroxine and TRAb, thyroid ultrasound and orbital computed tomography were used.

This sequence was found in a woman aged 18-29 years with Graves' hyperthyroidism. Material: blood. This rearrangement joins TRBV20-1 to TRBJ1-3; D ambiguous. CDR3 bases: TGCAGTGCTAACGACCGTGCTGGAAACACCATATATTTT. Translating gives CSANDRAGNTIYF.